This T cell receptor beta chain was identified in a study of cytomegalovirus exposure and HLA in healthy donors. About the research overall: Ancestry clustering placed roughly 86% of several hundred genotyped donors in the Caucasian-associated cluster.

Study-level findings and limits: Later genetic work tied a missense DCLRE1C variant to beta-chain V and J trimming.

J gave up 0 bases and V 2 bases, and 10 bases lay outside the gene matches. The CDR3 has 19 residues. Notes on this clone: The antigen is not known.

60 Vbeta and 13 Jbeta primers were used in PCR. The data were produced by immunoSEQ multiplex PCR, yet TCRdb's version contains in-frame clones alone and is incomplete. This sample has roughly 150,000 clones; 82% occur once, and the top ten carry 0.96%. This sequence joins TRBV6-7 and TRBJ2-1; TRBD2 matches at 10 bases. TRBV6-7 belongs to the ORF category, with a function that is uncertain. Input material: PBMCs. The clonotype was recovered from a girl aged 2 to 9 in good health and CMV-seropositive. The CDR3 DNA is TGTGCCAGCAGTTACCGTTTGGGACTAGCGCCGAGCTCCTACAATGAGCAGTTCTTC. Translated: CASSYRLGLAPSSYNEQFF.